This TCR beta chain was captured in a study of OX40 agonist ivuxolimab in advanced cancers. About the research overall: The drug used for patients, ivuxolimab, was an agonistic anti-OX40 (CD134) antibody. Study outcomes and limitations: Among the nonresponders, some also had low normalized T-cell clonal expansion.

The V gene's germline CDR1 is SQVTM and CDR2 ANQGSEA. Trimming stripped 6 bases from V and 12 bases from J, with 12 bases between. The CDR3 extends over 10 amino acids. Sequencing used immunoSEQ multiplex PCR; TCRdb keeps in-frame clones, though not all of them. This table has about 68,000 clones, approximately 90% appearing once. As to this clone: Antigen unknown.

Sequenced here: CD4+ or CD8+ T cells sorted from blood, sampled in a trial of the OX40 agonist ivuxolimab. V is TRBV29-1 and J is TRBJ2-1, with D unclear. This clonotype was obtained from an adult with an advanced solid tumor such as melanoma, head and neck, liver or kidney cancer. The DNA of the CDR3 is TGCAGCGTCCATAAGGTAGGGCAGTTCTTC. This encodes CSVHKVGQFF.